This TCR beta chain is from a study of blood T cell repertoires in COVID-19. Turning to the study itself: COVID-19 samples collected from the United States, Italy and Spain covered acute and convalescent phases. T cells, B-cell-depleted T cells, or PBMCs supplied cDNA or gDNA.

CDR1 is SGDLS, CDR2 YYNGEE, per germline. The ends were cut back, 0 bases at V and 14 bases at J, with 12 bases in the middle. This CDR3 region has 13 residues. Source study methods: Amplification with reference gene primers provided the estimates of nucleated cell counts. Here immunoSEQ multiplex PCR was the method, and the copy in TCRdb shows in-frame clones only, minus some. V, J and clone size are those of that table, while D and trimming were read from the DNA. The sample lists 100,000 to 150,000 clones; about 89% were seen once. Seattle's cohort entered during active infection and was followed longitudinally.

This sequence originates from a man aged 55-75 years with COVID-19, enrolled during active disease. The sample consisted of peripheral blood. The genes are TRBV9 and TRBJ1-6, with a tentative D call TRBD1 (5 bases). The chain's CDR3 is CASSVDWGSSLHF. The CDR3, as DNA: TGTGCCAGCAGCGTAGATTGGGGCAGTTCCCTCCACTTT.